This T cell receptor beta chain was obtained from a study of cytomegalovirus exposure and HLA in healthy donors (dated by TCRdb to 2015 to 2018). About the investigation overall: According to a later analysis, one platform produced both the 100 to 150 validation repertoires and the approximately 670 repertoires of the first cohort. The aim of the study was to test whether cataloging public T cell receptors could identify signatures of past pathogen exposure. A separate validation cohort of roughly 110 different subjects was used in addition to the 666-subject first cohort. To predict cytomegalovirus infection status, the study brought together high-throughput TCR immunosequencing, statistical association of individual TCRs with disease status, and machine learning. Study-wide findings and limitations: A few of the identified cytomegalovirus-associated TCR beta chains were confirmed in vitro to be specific for cytomegalovirus antigens. The classifier was reported to diagnose cytomegalovirus status with high specificity and sensitivity in both the original cohort and the validation cohort. Of the cluster scores, approximately 95% were above 0 in a later analysis, which found that TCRs clustered in the first cohort also tended to co-occur in the 95 to 150 validation repertoires. A later analysis had no HLA typing for the validation cohort, so co-occurrence there was scored across all 110 or so repertoires. A total of 164 TCR beta chains were listed by the study as associated with cytomegalovirus. The authors suggested that the approach could potentially be generalized to other disease states and immunological phenotypes. Most TCR sequences were seen in very few donors, while some public TCRs were found in many individuals.

This clone has just a few counts. Its antigen target is currently unknown. Per-base quality was not reported, and no clone a single base away is much larger than it. The CDR3 covers 14 residues, taking in both the cysteine and the phenylalanine. This entry keeps only the CDR3 DNA: 42 bases, framed from base 1. V is reduced by 6 bases and J by 5 bases, leaving a spacing of 17 bases between them. CDR1 and CDR2 are drawn from the germline V gene: MDHEN, SYDVKM. Separate from the roughly 700-subject first cohort, the validation cohort of some 130 subjects was the group to which the donors belonged. Library creation used the immunoSEQ multiplex PCR assay. The source study handled its data this way. A statistical classification framework was developed to diagnose cytomegalovirus status using the catalog of TCR beta chain sequences. TCRdb provides this immuneACCESS table in a form limited to in-frame rearrangements. Some clones are lacking; in checked studies, under half of them reflect an unresolved V gene, and why the rest are absent is not known. D and trimming come from the DNA, and the V and J calls and clone size come from that table. The sample table shows approximately 300,000 clones, and 86% are seen once. The ten largest clonotypes hold 0.7% to 0.85% of the sample.

The material sequenced was PBMCs. The V gene is TRBV28 and the J gene is TRBJ2-7; perhaps TRBD1 is the D gene, with 6 bases matching. The sequence was collected from a woman aged 18-29 years in good health and CMV-seronegative. The CDR3 corresponds to CASRRPLPGDEQYF. The nucleotide sequence is given as TGTGCCAGCAGAAGGCCGCTGCCAGGGGACGAGCAGTACTTC.